The next 10 T cell receptor beta chains were all read from a single sample in a study of blood T cell repertoires in COVID-19. The repertoire was sequenced with immunoSEQ multiplex PCR; TCRdb's copy has only in-frame clones and lacks some. The table includes 120,000 or so clones, more than 75% detected once. Sequenced sample: peripheral blood. The receptor set was obtained from a human donor in a cohort sampled during active COVID-19.

V and J are TRBV4-1 and TRBJ2-3; 8 bases are a match to TRBD2. The germline V gene has CDR1 MGHRA and CDR2 YSYEKL. V lost 2 bases and J lost 4; bases outside the gene matches: 2. The CDR3 length is 14 residues. In DNA, the CDR3 is TGCGCCAGCAGCCAATTACTAGCGGCAGATACGCAGTATTTT. The encoded protein is CASSQLLAADTQYF.

The chain is built from TRBV20-1 and TRBJ1-1; TRBD1 is a possible D gene (5 bases). Trimming removed 3 bases from V and 7 bases from J, with 9 bases in between. Per the germline V gene, CDR1 is DFQATT and CDR2 is SNEGSKA (reference sequence). The length of the CDR3 is 11 residues. This CDR3 is CSARGGIEAFF. The CDR3 DNA reads as TGCAGTGCTAGGGGGGGGATTGAAGCTTTCTTT.

The chain is built from TRBV10-2 and TRBJ1-2, with D unclear. CDR3 length equals 12 residues. Germline V lookup: CDR1 WSHSY, CDR2 SAAADI. V gave up 4 bases and J gave up 6 bases, with 9 bases separating them. CDR3 nucleotides: TGCGCCAGCAGTGTGGCCGGGGATGGCTACACCTTC. Translation: CASSVAGDGYTF.

The chain links TRBV5-1 to TRBJ2-1; D is possibly TRBD2 (5 bases). This CDR3 is 14 amino acids long. Germline lookup yields CDR1 SGHRS and CDR2 YFSETQ. The V and J ends lost 0 bases and 6 bases respectively, with 10 bases between them. The DNA of the CDR3 is TGCGCCAGCAGCTTGGGAGGGTATCTCAATGAGCAGTTCTTC. Translated, it gives CASSLGGYLNEQFF. Looking up the rest from reference TRBV5-1 and TRBJ2-1 gives the full variable domain: KAGVTQTPRYLIKTRGQQVTLSCSPISGHRSVSWYQQTPGQGLQFLFEYFSETQRNKGNFPGRFSGRQFSNSRSEMNVSTLELGDSALYLCASSLGGYLNEQFFGPGTRLTVL.

This clone is medium-sized. V and J are TRBV28 and TRBJ2-7; TRBD1 might be the D (5 bases). The length of the CDR3 is 13 residues. Per the germline V gene, CDR1 is MDHEN and CDR2 is SYDVKM. V lost 6 bases, J lost 5 bases, and 14 bases lay in between. The CDR3 loop reads CASRRAQEDEQYF. In DNA, the CDR3 is TGTGCCAGCAGGCGCGCACAGGAAGACGAGCAGTACTTC.

This clone was recorded only once. The chain's CDR3 is CASSLMGESYGYTF. Written as DNA, the CDR3 is TGCGCCAGCAGCTTGATGGGAGAGAGCTATGGCTACACCTTC. The rearrangement joins TRBV5-1 to TRBJ1-2; D gene ambiguous. V shed 1 base and J shed 4 bases, with 11 bases lying between them. This CDR3 spans 14 amino acids. The germline V gene has CDR1 SGHRS and CDR2 YFSETQ.

The chain joins TRBV12-3 or TRBV12-4 to TRBJ2-5; the D gene is possibly TRBD2 (6 bases). The CDR3 has 13 amino acids. V dropped 4 bases and J dropped 5 bases, with 11 bases sitting between them. CDR3 sequence: CASSSSGRETQYF. The CDR3 DNA sequence: TGTGCCAGCAGTTCCTCGGGGAGGGAGACCCAGTACTTC.

This clone was detected a few times. The chain couples TRBV18 to TRBJ1-1; 9 nucleotides agree with TRBD1. The CDR3 is 15 amino acids. Germline V gene data show CDR1 as KGHSH and CDR2 as LQKENI. V shed 4 bases and J 6 bases; nucleotides not matched to a gene: 9. In DNA, the CDR3 is TGTGCCAGCTCACTACAGGACAGGGGTATTCCTGAAGCTTTCTTT. Its translation is CASSLQDRGIPEAFF.

J is TRBJ2-7 and V is TRBV5-1; D not certain. Trimming pared 3 bases from V and 2 bases from J, leaving 21 bases between. CDR3 size: 17 residues. Germline V gene data show CDR1 as SGHRS and CDR2 as YFSETQ. The CDR3, as DNA: TGCGCCAGCAGCTCCCCGCCGGAGAGAGCCCCTGCCTACGAGCAGTACTTC. Its protein is CASSSPPERAPAYEQYF.

The chain carries TRBV28 and TRBJ2-1; D perhaps matches TRBD1 (5 bases). Germline assignment: CDR1 MDHEN and CDR2 SYDVKM. This CDR3 has 14 amino acids. The V gene lost 8 bases and the J gene lost 10 bases, with 21 bases spanning the gap. The CDR3 sequence: CASCLAQASREQFF. The DNA for the CDR3 is TGTGCCAGCTGTCTTGCACAGGCATCCCGCGAGCAGTTCTTC.